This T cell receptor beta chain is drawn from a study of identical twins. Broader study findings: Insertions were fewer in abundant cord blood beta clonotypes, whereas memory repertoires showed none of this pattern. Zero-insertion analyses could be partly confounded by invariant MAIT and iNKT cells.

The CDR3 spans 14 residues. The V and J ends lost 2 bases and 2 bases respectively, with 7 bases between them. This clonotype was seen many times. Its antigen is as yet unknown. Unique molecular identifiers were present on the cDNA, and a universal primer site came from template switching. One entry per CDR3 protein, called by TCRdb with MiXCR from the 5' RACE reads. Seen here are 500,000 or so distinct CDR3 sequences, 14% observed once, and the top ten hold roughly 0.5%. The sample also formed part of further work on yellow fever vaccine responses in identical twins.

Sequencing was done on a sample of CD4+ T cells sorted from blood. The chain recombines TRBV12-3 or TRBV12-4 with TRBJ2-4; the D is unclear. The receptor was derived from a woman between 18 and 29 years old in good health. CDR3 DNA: TGTGCCAGCAGTTTACGGTCGACCAAAAACATTCAGTACTTC. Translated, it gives CASSLRSTKNIQYF.